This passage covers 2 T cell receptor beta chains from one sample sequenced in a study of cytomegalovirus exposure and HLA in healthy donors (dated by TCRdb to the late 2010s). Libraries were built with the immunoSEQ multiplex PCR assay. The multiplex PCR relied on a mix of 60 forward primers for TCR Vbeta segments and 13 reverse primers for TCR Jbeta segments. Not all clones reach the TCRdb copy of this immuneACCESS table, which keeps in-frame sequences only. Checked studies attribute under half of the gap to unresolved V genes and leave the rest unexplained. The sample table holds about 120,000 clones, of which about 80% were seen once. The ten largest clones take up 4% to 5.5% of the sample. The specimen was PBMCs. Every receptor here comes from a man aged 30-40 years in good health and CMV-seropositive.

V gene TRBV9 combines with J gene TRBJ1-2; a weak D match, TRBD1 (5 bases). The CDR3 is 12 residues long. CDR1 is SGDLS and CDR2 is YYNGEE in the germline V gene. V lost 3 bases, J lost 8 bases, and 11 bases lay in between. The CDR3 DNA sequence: TGTGCCAGCAGCGGACAGCGACGAGGCTACACCTTC. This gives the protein CASSGQRRGYTF.

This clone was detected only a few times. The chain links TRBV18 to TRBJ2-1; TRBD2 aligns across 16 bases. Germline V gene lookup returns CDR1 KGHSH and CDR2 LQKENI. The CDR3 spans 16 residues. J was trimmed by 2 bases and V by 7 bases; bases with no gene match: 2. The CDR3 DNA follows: TGTGCCAGCTTTGGGACTAGCGGGAGGGCCTACAATGAGCAGTTCTTC. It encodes CASFGTSGRAYNEQFF.